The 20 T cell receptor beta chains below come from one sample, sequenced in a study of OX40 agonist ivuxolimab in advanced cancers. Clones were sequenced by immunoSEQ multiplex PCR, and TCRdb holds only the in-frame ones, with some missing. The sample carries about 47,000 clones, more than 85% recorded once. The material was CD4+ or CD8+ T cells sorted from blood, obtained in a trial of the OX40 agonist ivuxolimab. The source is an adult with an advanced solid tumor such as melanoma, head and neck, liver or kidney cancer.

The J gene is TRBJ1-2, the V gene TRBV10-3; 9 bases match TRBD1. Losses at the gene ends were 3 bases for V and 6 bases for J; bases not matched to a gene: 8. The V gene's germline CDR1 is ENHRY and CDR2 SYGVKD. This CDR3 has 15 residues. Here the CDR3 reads CAISDGTGWGHGYTF. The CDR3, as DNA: TGTGCCATCAGTGATGGGACAGGGTGGGGCCATGGCTACACCTTC.

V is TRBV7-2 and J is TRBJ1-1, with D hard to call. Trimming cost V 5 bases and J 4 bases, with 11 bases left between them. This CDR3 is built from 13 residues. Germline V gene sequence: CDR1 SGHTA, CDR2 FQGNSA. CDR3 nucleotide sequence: TGTGCCAGCAGCCCGCCGGAGGGCACTGAAGCTTTCTTT. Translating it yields CASSPPEGTEAFF.

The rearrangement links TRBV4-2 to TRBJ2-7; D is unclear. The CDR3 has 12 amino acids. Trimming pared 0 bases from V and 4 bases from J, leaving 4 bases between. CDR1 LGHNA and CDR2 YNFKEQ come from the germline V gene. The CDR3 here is CASSQDGYEQYF. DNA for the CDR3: TGTGCCAGCAGCCAAGATGGGTACGAGCAGTACTTC.

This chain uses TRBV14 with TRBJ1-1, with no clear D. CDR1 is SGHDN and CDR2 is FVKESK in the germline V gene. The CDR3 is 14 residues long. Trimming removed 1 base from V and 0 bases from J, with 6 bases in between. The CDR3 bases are TGTGCCAGCAGCCAAGTTTCGTTGAACACTGAAGCTTTCTTT. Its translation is CASSQVSLNTEAFF.

CDR3 DNA: TGTGCCAGCAGTATTTATTCGGGACTGGAAGCTTTCTTT. Protein product: CASSIYSGLEAFF. The rearrangement links TRBV6-4 to TRBJ1-1; TRBD1 is a possible D gene (5 bases). Germline-derived CDR1 and CDR2 are MRHNA and SNTAGT. Trimming removed 5 bases from V and 8 bases from J, with 15 bases in between. CDR3 size: 13 residues.

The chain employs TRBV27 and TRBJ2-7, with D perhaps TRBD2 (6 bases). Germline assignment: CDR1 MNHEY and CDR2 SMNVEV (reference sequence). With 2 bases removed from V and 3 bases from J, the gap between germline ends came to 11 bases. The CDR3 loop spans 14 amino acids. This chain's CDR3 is CASSLGGEDYEQYF. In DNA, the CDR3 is TGTGCCAGCAGTTTAGGAGGGGAGGACTACGAGCAGTACTTC.

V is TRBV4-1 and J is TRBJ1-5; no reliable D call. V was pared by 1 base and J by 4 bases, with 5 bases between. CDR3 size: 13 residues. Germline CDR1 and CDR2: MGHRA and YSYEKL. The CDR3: CASSQGPNQPQHF. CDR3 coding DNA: TGCGCCAGCAGCCAAGGACCAAATCAGCCCCAGCATTTT.

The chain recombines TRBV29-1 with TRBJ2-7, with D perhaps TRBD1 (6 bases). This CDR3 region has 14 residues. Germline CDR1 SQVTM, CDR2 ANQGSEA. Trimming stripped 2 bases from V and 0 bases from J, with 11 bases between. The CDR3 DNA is TGCAGCGTTGAACCTGGGGGCAGCTCCTACGAGCAGTACTTC. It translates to CSVEPGGSSYEQYF.

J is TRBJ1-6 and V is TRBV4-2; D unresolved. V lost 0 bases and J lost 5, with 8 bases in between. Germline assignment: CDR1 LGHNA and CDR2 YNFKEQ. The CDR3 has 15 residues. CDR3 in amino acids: CASSQESANNSPLHF. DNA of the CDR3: TGTGCCAGCAGCCAAGAGTCAGCAAATAATTCACCCCTCCACTTT.

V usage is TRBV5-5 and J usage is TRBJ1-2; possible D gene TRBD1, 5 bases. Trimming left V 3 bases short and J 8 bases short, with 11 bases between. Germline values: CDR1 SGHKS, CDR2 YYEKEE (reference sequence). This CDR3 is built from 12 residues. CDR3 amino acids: CASSSGTWGYTF. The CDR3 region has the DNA TGTGCCAGCAGCTCCGGGACTTGGGGCTACACCTTC.

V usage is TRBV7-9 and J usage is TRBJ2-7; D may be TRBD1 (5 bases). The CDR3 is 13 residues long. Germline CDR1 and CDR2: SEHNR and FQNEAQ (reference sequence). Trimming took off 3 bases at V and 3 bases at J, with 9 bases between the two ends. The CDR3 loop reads CASSLDNGYEQYF. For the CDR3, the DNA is TGTGCCAGCAGCTTGGACAATGGCTACGAGCAGTACTTC.

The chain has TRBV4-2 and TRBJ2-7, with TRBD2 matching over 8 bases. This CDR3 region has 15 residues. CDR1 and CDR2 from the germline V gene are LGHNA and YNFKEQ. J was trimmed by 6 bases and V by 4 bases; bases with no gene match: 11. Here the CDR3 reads CASSPGMGLDGEQYF. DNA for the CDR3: TGTGCCAGCAGCCCCGGTATGGGACTAGATGGCGAGCAGTACTTC.

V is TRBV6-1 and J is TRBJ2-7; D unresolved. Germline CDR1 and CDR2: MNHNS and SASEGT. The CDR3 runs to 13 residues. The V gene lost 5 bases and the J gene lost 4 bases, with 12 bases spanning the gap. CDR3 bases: TGTGCCAGCAGTTTCTCAGAAGGTTACGAGCAGTACTTC. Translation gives CASSFSEGYEQYF.

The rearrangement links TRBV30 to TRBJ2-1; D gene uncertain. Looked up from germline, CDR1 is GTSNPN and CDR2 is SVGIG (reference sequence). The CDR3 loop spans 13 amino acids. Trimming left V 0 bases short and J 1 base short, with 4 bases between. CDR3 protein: CAWSVRSYNEQFF. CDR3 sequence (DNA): TGTGCCTGGAGTGTCCGTTCCTACAATGAGCAGTTCTTC.

CDR3 loop: CASSLGPQLGQETQYF. As DNA, the CDR3 is TGTGCCAGCAGCTTGGGCCCTCAATTGGGGCAAGAGACCCAGTACTTC. J is TRBJ2-5 and V is TRBV5-4; no definite D call. The V end was cut by 0 bases, the J end by 2 bases, with 14 bases between. This CDR3 is 16 amino acids long. Germline V gives CDR1 SGHNT, CDR2 YYREEE (reference sequence).

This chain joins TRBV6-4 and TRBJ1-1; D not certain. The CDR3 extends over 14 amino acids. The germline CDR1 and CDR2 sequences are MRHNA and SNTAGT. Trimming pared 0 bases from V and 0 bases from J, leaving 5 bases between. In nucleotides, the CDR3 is TGTGCCAGCAGTGACTCGGGTTTGAACACTGAAGCTTTCTTT. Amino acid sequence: CASSDSGLNTEAFF.

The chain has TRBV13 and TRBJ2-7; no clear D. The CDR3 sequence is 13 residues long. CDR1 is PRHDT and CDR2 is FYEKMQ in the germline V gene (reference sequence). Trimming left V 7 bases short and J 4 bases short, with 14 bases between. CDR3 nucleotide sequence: TGTGCCAGCAAAGAGGCGGTAGGATACGAGCAGTACTTC. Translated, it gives CASKEAVGYEQYF.

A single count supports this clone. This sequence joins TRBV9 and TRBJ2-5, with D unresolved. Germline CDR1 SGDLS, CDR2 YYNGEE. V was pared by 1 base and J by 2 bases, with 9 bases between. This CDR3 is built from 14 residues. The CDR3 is CASSVYGQQETQYF. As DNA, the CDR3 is TGTGCCAGCAGCGTATACGGGCAGCAAGAGACCCAGTACTTC.

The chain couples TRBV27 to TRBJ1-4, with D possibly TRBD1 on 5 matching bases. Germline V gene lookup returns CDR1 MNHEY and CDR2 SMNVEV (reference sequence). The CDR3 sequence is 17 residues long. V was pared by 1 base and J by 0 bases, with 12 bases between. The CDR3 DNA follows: TGTGCCAGCAGTTTATGGGGAGGGGCGCCAACTAATGAAAAACTGTTTTTT. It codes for CASSLWGGAPTNEKLFF.

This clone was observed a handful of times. This chain's CDR3 is CASSLGGSGPQVHSNQPQHF. The CDR3 nucleotides are TGTGCCAGCAGTTTAGGGGGCTCAGGGCCCCAGGTACATAGCAATCAGCCCCAGCATTTT. V usage is TRBV27 and J usage is TRBJ1-5; D is perhaps TRBD1 (6 bases). Germline lookup yields CDR1 MNHEY and CDR2 SMNVEV (reference sequence). The CDR3 loop spans 20 amino acids. Trimming took off 2 bases at V and 0 bases at J, with 23 bases between the two ends.